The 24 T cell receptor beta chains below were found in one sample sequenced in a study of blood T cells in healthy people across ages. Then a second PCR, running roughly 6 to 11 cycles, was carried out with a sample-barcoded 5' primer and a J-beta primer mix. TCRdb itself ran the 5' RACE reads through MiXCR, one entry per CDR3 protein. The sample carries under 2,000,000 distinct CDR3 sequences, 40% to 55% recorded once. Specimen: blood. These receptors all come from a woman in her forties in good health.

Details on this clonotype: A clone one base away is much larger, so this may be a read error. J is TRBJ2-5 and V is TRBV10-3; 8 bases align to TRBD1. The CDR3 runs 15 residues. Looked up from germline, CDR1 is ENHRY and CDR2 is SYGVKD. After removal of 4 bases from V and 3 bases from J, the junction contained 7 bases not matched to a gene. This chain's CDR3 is CAISGDRKYEETQYF. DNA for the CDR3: TGTGCCATCAGTGGGGACAGGAAATATGAAGAGACCCAGTACTTC.

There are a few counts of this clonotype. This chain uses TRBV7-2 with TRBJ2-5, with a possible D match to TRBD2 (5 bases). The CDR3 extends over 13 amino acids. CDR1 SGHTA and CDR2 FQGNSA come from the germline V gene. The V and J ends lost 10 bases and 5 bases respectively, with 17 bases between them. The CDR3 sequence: CATLGGLRETQYF. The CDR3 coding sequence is TGTGCCACCTTGGGTGGACTGCGCGAGACCCAGTACTTC.

CDR3 in amino acids: CASTSGTEGLTQYF. The CDR3, as DNA: TGCGCCAGCACCTCCGGGACTGAGGGACTCACGCAGTATTTT. The rearrangement joins TRBV5-1 to TRBJ2-3; tentatively, D is TRBD2 (6 bases). The V end was cut by 6 bases, the J end by 9 bases, with 20 bases between. This CDR3 is built from 14 residues. Germline CDR1 reads SGHRS; CDR2 reads YFSETQ.

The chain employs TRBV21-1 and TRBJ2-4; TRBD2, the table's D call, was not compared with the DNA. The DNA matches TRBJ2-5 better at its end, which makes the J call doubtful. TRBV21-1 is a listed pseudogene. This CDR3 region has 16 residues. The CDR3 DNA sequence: TGTGCCAGCAGCAAACGGACTAGCGGGGGGGCGTCGACCCAGTACTTC. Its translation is CASSKRTSGGASTQYF.

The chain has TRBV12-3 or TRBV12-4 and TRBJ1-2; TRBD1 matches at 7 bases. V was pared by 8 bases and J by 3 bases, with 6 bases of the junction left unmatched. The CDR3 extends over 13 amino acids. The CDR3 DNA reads TGTGCCAGCTTAAACAGGGGATACTATGGCTACACCTTC. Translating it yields CASLNRGYYGYTF.

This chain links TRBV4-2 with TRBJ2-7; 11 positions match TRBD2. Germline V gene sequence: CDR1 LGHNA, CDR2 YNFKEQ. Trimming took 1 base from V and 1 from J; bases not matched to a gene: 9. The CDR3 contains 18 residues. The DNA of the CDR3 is TGTGCCAGCAGCCAAGGCATCGGTGCTAGCGGGGGGTCCTACGAGCAGTACTTC. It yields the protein CASSQGIGASGGSYEQYF.

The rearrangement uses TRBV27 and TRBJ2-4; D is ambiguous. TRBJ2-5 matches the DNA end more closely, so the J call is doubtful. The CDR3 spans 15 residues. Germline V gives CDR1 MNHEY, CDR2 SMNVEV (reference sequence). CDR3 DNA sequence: TGTGCCAGCAGTCTCGCGCATGGGGTGGCAGAGACCCAGTACTTC. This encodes CASSLAHGVAETQYF.

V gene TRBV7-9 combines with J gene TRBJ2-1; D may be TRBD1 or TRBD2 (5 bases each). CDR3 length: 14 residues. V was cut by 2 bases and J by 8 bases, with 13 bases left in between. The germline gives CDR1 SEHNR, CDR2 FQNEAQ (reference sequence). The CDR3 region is CASSLRGARDEQFF. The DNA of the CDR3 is TGTGCCAGCAGCTTACGAGGGGCGAGGGATGAGCAGTTCTTC.

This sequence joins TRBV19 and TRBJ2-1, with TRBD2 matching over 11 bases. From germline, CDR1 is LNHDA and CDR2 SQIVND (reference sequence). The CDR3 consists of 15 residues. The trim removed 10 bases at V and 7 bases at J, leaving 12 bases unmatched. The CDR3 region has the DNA TGTGCCACTAAACCGCGGGCTAGCGGGGGGAATGAGCAGTTCTTC. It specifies CATKPRASGGNEQFF.

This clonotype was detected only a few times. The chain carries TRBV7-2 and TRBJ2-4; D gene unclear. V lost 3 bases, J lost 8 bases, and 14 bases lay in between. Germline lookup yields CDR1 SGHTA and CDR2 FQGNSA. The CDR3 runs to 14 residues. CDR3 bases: TGTGCCAGCAGCTTTAACACGCGAGGCGACATTCAGTACTTC. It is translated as CASSFNTRGDIQYF.

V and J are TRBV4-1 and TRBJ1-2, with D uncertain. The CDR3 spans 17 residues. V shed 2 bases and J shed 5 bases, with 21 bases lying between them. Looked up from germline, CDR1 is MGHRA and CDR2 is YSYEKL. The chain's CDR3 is CASSQSYLEQRGYGYTF. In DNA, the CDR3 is TGCGCCAGCAGCCAATCCTATCTGGAACAGCGAGGTTATGGCTACACCTTC.

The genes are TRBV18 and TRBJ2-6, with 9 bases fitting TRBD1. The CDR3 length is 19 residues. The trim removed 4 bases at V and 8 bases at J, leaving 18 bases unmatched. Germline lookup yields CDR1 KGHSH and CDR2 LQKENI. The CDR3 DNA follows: TGTGCCAGCTCACAAACCGGGACAGGGTACATATTCGGGACCAACGTCCTGACTTTC. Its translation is CASSQTGTGYIFGTNVLTF.

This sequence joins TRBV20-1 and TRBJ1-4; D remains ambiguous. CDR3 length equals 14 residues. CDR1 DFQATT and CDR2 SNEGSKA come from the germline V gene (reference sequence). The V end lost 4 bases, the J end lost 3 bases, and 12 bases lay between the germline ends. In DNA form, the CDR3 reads TGCAGTGCTACCTCTGGGAGGGCTAATGAAAAACTGTTTTTT. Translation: CSATSGRANEKLFF.

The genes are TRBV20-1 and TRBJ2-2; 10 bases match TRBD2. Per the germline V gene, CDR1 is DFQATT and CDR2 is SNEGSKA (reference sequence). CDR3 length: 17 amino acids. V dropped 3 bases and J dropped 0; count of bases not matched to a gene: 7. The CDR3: CSARRLAGASNTGELFF. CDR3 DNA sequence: TGCAGTGCTAGGCGGCTAGCGGGGGCCTCGAACACCGGGGAGCTGTTTTTT.

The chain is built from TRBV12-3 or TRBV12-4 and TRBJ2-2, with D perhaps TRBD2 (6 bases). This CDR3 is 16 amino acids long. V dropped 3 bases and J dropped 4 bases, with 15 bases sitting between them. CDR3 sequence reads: CASSFGRGGGTGELFF. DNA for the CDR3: TGTGCCAGCAGTTTTGGTCGTGGGGGAGGCACCGGGGAGCTGTTTTTT.

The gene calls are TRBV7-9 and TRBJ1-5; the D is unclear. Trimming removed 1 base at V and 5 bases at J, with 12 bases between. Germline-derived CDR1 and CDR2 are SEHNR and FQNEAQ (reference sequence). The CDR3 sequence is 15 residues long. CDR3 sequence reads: CASSLVETHDQPQHF. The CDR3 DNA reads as TGTGCCAGCAGCTTAGTAGAGACTCATGATCAGCCCCAGCATTTT. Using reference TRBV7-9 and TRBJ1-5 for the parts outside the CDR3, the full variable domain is DTGVSQNPRHKITKRGQNVTFRCDPISEHNRLYWYRQTLGQGPEFLTYFQNEAQLEKSRLLSDRFSAERPKGSFSTLEIQRTEQGDSAMYLCASSLVETHDQPQHFGDGTRLSIL.

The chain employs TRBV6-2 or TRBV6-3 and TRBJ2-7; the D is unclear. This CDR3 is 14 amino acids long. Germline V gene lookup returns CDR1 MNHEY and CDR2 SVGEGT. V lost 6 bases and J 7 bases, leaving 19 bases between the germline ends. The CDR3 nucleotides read TGTGCCAGCAGCCTGGGCGGATTCTTGGGGGAGCAGTACTTC. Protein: CASSLGGFLGEQYF.

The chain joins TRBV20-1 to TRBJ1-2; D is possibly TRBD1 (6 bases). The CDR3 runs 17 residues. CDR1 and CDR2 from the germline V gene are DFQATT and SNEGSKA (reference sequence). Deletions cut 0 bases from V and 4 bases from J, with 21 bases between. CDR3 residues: CSARDRLFSGVPYGYTF. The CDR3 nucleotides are TGCAGTGCTAGAGATCGCCTCTTCTCAGGGGTCCCCTATGGCTACACCTTC.

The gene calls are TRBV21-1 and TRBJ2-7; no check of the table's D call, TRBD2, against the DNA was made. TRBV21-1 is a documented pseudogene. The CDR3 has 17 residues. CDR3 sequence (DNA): TGTGCCAGCAGCAAAGTTAATTATTGGGAGGGATACTACGAGCAGTACTTC. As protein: CASSKVNYWEGYYEQYF.

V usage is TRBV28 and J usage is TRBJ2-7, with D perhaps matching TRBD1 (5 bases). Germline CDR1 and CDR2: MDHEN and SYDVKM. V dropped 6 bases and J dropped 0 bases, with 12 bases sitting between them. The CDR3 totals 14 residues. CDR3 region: CASSLGHLSYEQYF. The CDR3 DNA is TGTGCCAGCAGCCTCGGACACCTCTCCTACGAGCAGTACTTC.

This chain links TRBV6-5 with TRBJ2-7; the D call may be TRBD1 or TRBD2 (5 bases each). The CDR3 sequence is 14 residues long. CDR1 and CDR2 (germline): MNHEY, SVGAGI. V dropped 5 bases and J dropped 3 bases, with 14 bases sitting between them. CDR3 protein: CASSPREEGYEQYF. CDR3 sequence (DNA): TGTGCCAGCAGTCCCAGGGAAGAGGGCTACGAGCAGTACTTC.

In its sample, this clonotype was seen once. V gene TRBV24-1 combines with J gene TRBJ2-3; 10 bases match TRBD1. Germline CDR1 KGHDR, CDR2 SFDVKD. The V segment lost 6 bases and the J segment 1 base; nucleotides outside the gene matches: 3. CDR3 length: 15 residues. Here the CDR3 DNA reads TGTGCCACCAGTTTAGACAGGGGGCGCACAGATACGCAGTATTTT. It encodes CATSLDRGRTDTQYF.

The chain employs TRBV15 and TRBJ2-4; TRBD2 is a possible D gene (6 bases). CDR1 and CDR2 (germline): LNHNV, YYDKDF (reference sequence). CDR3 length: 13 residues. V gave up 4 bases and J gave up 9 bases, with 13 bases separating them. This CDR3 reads CATSTNGLFIQYF. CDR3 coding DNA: TGTGCCACCAGCACCAACGGACTATTCATTCAGTACTTC. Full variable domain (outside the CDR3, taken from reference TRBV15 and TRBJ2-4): DAMVIQNPRYQVTQFGKPVTLSCSQTLNHNVMYWYQQKSSQAPKLLFHYYDKDFNNEADTPDNFQSRRPNTSFCFLDIRSPGLGDTAMYLCATSTNGLFIQYFGAGTRLSVL.

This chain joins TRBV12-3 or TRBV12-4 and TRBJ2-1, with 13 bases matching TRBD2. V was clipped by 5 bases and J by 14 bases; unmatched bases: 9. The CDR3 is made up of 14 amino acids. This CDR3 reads CASSPGLAGEGEFF. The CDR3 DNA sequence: TGTGCCAGCAGTCCAGGACTAGCGGGGGAAGGAGAGTTCTTC.